This TCR beta chain was documented in a study of blood T cell repertoires in COVID-19. Study-wide background: Nucleic acid was either cDNA or gDNA, and it came from T cells, B-cell-depleted T cells, or PBMCs.

Here immunoSEQ multiplex PCR was the method, and the copy in TCRdb shows in-frame clones only, minus some. The profile shows 250,000 to 300,000 clones, about 81% of them singletons. The source is a man younger than 40 with acute COVID-19. The sequenced material came from PBMCs or T cells enriched from blood (not recorded which).

The CDR3 spells CASSLGTTNSSYEQYV. The CDR3, as DNA: TGTGCCAGCAGCCTCGGGACTACCAATAGCTCCTACGAGCAGTACGTC. The chain employs TRBV28 and TRBJ2-7; 7 bases agree with TRBD2. Trimming cost V 6 bases and J 0 bases; bases outside gene matches: 11. Germline V lookup: CDR1 MDHEN, CDR2 SYDVKM. The CDR3 has 16 residues.